The count of the clone carrying this T cell receptor beta chain is one. These data belong to a study of siplizumab effects on memory and regulatory T cells. Assays examined 95,000 to 100,000 TCR templates per sample. Some clones are missing from TCRdb's copy, which holds only in-frame ones; the method was immunoSEQ multiplex PCR. The sample has roughly 62,000 clones; about 80% are singletons. The study took a few donor pairs, and their unstimulated naive, memory, effector memory and TEMRA subsets were sequenced. The source material was memory CD4+ T cells sorted from blood. The receptor was derived from a human donor in good health.

Written as DNA, the CDR3 is TGTGCCAGCACCTTAAGTTGGGCCTTGAACAATGAGCAGTTCTTC. This translates into CASTLSWALNNEQFF. The V and J genes are TRBV2 and TRBJ2-1; D is uncertain. The ends were cut back, 7 bases at V and 5 bases at J, with 18 bases in the middle. This CDR3 region has 15 residues. CDR1 is SNHLY and CDR2 is FYNNEI in the germline V gene.